This TCR beta chain was recovered during a study of blood T cells in healthy people across ages. The CDR3 has 14 amino acids. V was clipped by 5 bases and J by 1 base, with 11 bases between them. Germline V gene sequence: CDR1 MNHEY, CDR2 SVGAGI. Sample-barcoded 5' priming and a J-beta primer mix drove a second PCR of roughly 6 to 12 cycles. A single record per CDR3 protein comes from TCRdb applying MiXCR to the 5' RACE reads. The sample carries 1.5 million to 2 million distinct CDR3 sequences, about 28% recorded once. This clonotype was seen more than once but under ten times. The antigen remains undetermined. Study conclusions and caveats: Compared with aged donors, long-lived donors showed fewer expanded clones, suggesting selection. Naive T cell percentage and TCR beta diversity correlated strongly.

The clonotype originates from a woman in her 30s in good health. V is TRBV6-5 and J is TRBJ1-2; perhaps TRBD1 as D (6 bases). Specimen: blood. CDR3 nucleotides: TGTGCCAGCAGTCCGGACAGCAATAACTATGGCTACACCTTC. Translation: CASSPDSNNYGYTF.